This TCR beta chain was documented in a study of naive and memory T cell subsets. This clonotype was counted many times. Its antigen is undetermined. Study findings and constraints: A few larger clonotypes appeared in naive repertoires, especially CD8, possibly memory cells re-expressing CD45RA.

Trimming cost V 9 bases and J 1 base, with 15 bases left between them. Germline assignment: CDR1 MNHNY and CDR2 SVGAGI (reference sequence). The CDR3 runs to 14 residues. Both TRBC1 and TRBC2 were covered by a beta constant-region primer of two equimolar oligonucleotides. Nested alpha and beta constant-region primers with the SP2 primer drove four PCR rounds on ligated cDNA. TCRdb analysed the UMI-ligation and nested PCR reads with MiXCR anew, one entry per CDR3 protein. The sample contains 150,000 or so distinct CDR3 sequences, approximately 22% of which appear only once. V is TRBV6-6 and J is TRBJ1-2; weak D call: TRBD1 (5 bases). This receptor was taken from a human donor in good health. The sample consisted of naive CD4+ T cells from blood. CDR3: CASLTQDFNYGYTF. DNA for the CDR3: TGTGCCAGTCTGACACAGGATTTTAACTATGGCTACACCTTC.